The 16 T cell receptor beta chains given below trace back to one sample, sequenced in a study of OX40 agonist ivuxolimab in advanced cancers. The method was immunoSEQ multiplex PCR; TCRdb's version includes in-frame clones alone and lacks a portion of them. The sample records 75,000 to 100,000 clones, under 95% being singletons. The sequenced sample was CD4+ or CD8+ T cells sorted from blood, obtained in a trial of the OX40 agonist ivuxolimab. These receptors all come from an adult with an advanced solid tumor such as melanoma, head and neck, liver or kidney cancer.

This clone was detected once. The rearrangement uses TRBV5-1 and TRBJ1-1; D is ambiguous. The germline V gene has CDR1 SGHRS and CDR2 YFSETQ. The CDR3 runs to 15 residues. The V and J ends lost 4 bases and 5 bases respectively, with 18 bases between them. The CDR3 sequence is CASSAPGGGGTEAFF. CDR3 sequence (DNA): TGCGCCAGCAGCGCCCCGGGCGGCGGCGGAACTGAAGCTTTCTTT.

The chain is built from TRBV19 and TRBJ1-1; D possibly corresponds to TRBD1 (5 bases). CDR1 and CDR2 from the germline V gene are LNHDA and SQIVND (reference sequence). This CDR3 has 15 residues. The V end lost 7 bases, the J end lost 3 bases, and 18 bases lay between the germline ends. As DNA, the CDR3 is TGTGCCAGTACCCCCAAACAGGTCCCAGACACTGAAGCTTTCTTT. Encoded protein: CASTPKQVPDTEAFF.

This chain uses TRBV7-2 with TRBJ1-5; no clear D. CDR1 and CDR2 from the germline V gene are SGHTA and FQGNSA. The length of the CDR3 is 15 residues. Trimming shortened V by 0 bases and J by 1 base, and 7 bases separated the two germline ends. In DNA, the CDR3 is TGTGCCAGCAGCTTAGCGACGGGAAGCAATCAGCCCCAGCATTTT. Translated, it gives CASSLATGSNQPQHF.

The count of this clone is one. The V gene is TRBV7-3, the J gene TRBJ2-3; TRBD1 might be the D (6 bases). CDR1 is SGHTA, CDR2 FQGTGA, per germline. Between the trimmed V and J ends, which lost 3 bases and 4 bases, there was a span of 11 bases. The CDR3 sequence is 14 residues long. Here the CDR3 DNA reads TGTGCCAGCAGCTTCACAGGGTTGCCAGATACGCAGTATTTT. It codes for CASSFTGLPDTQYF.

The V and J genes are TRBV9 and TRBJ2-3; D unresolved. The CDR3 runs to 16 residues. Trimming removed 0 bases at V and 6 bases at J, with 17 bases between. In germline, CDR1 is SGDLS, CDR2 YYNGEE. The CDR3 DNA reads TGTGCCAGCAGCGTAGGGGAAGGCTGGGTCACCGATACGCAGTATTTT. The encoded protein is CASSVGEGWVTDTQYF.

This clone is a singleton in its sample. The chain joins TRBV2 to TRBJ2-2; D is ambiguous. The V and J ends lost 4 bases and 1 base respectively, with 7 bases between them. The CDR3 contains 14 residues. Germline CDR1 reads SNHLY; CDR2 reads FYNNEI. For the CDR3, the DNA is TGTGCCAGCAGTGGCAGACAGAACACCGGGGAGCTGTTTTTT. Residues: CASSGRQNTGELFF.

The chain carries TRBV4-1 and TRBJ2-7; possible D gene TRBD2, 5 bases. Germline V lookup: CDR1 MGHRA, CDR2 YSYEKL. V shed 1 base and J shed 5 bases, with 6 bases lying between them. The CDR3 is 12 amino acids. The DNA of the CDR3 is TGCGCCAGCAGCCAAGGGGGAGACGAGCAGTACTTC. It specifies CASSQGGDEQYF.

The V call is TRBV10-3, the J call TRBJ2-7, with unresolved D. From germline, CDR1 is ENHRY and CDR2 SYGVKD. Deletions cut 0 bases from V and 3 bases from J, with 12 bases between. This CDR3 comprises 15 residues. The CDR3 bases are TGTGCCATCAGTGAGTCATGGGGAACGGGCTACGAGCAGTACTTC. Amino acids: CAISESWGTGYEQYF.

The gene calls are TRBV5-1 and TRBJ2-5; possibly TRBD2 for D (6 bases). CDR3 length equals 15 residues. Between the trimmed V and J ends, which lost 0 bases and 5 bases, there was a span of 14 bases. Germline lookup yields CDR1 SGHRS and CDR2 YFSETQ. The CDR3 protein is CASSLGLGGWETQYF. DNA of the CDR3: TGCGCCAGCAGCTTGGGCCTGGGAGGTTGGGAGACCCAGTACTTC.

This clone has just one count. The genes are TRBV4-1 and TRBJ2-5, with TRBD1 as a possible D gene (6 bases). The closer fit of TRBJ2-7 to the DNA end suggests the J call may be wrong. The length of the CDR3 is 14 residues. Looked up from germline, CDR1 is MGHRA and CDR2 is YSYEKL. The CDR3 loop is CASSQEQGSYEQYF. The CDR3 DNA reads TGCGCCAGCAGCCAAGAACAGGGCTCCTACGAGCAGTACTTC.

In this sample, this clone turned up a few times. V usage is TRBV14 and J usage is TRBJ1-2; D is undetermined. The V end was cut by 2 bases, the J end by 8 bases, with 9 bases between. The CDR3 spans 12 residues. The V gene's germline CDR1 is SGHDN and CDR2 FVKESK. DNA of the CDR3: TGTGCCAGCAGCCAATTAGGGAACGGCTACACCTTC. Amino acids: CASSQLGNGYTF.

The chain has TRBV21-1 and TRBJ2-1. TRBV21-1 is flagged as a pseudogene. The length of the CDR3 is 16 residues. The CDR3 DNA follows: TGTGCCAGCAGCAAAGAAAAGAACCCCATTTGCCGTGAGCAGTTCTTC. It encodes CASSKEKNPICREQFF.

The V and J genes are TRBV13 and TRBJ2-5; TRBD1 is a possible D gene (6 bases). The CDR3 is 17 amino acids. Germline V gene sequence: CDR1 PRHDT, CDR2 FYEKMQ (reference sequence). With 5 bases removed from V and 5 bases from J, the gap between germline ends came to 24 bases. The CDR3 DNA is TGTGCCAGCAGCAAGGGTAGGGGGACCGACGGTCGTGAGACCCAGTACTTC. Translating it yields CASSKGRGTDGRETQYF.

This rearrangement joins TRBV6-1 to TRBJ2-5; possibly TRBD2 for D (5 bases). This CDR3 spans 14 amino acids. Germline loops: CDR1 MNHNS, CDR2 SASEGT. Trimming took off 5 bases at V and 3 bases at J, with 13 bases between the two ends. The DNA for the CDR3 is TGTGCCAGCAGTCCGCGCCGGGGAGAAGAGACCCAGTACTTC. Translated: CASSPRRGEETQYF.

CDR3 sequence reads: CASRGGDNTEAFF. CDR3 coding DNA: TGTGCCAGTCGGGGAGGGGACAACACTGAAGCTTTCTTT. V gene TRBV2 combines with J gene TRBJ1-1; D is perhaps TRBD1 (5 bases). Germline values: CDR1 SNHLY, CDR2 FYNNEI. The V gene lost 9 bases and the J gene lost 2 bases, with 13 bases spanning the gap. The length of the CDR3 is 13 residues. The full variable domain, rest sourced from reference TRBV2 and TRBJ1-1, is EPEVTQTPSHQVTQMGQEVILRCVPISNHLYFYWYRQILGQKVEFLVSFYNNEISEKSEIFDDQFSVERPDGSNFTLKIRSTKLEDSAMYFCASRGGDNTEAFFGQGTRLTVV.

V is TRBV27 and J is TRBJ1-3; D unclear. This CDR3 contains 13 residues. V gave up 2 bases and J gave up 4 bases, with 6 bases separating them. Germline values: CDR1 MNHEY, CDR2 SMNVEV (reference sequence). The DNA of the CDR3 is TGTGCCAGCAGTTTAGGCGGGGGAAACACCATATATTTT. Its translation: CASSLGGGNTIYF.